What follows are 18 T cell receptor beta chains derived from one specimen sequenced in a study of blood T cell repertoires in COVID-19. Here immunoSEQ multiplex PCR was the method, and the copy in TCRdb shows in-frame clones only, minus some. This repertoire shows around 190,000 clones, 80% to 90% found once; its top ten account for approximately 2%. The sample comprised peripheral blood. These TCRs come from a man between 18 and 29 years old who had recovered from COVID-19.

The chain has TRBV19 and TRBJ1-1; D possibly corresponds to TRBD1 (5 bases). The length of the CDR3 is 16 residues. V was cut by 1 base and J by 9 bases, with 21 bases left in between. The germline V gene has CDR1 LNHDA and CDR2 SQIVND (reference sequence). The CDR3 region is CASSIGGVAGPTKAFF. The CDR3 DNA follows: TGTGCCAGTAGTATAGGAGGGGTTGCGGGGCCCACAAAAGCTTTCTTT. Supplemented by reference TRBV19 and TRBJ1-1, the full variable domain reads DGGITQSPKYLFRKEGQNVTLSCEQNLNHDAMYWYRQDPGQGLRLIYYSQIVNDFQKGDIAEGYSVSREKKESFPLTVTSAQKNPTAFYLCASSIGGVAGPTKAFFGQGTRLTVV.

The V gene is TRBV5-5, the J gene TRBJ1-1, with D possibly TRBD1 on 5 matching bases. In germline, CDR1 is SGHKS, CDR2 YYEKEE (reference sequence). The CDR3 runs 14 residues. Trimming removed 0 bases at V and 2 bases at J, with 8 bases between. The CDR3 nucleotides read TGTGCCAGCAGCTTGGCAGGGCCCAACACTGAAGCTTTCTTT. Translation gives CASSLAGPNTEAFF.

This chain connects TRBV27 to TRBJ2-7; 10 bases fit TRBD2. The CDR3 extends over 16 amino acids. Germline V gene data show CDR1 as MNHEY and CDR2 as SMNVEV (reference sequence). After removal of 6 bases from V and 6 bases from J, the junction contained 14 bases not matched to a gene. CDR3 sequence: CASRYSGASGRGEQYF. For the CDR3, the DNA is TGTGCCAGCAGATATTCTGGGGCTAGCGGGAGAGGCGAGCAGTACTTC.

The gene calls are TRBV7-9 and TRBJ2-7; 8 nucleotides line up with TRBD2. Per germline, CDR1 SEHNR and CDR2 FQNEAQ (reference sequence). The length of the CDR3 is 12 residues. Unmatched junction bases numbered 4, after V lost 6 bases and J lost 6 bases. CDR3 protein: CASRGGLGEQYF. DNA for the CDR3: TGTGCCAGCAGGGGGGGACTAGGCGAGCAGTACTTC.

The CDR3 loop reads CASSLAGTGGRTDTQYF. The CDR3 nucleotides read TGTGCCAGCAGTTTGGCGGGGACAGGGGGGAGGACAGATACGCAGTATTTT. V gene TRBV28 combines with J gene TRBJ2-3, with 11 nucleotides matching TRBD1. Germline lookup yields CDR1 MDHEN and CDR2 SYDVKM. J was trimmed by 3 bases and V by 3 bases; bases with no gene match: 8. The CDR3 runs 17 residues. The full variable domain, with the rest looked up from reference TRBV28 and TRBJ2-3, is DVKVTQSSRYLVKRTGEKVFLECVQDMDHENMFWYRQDPGLGLRLIYFSYDVKMKEKGDIPEGYSVSREKKERFSLILESASTNQTSMYLCASSLAGTGGRTDTQYFGPGTRLTVL.

The chain recombines TRBV6-2 or TRBV6-3 with TRBJ2-1, with D possibly TRBD2 on 5 matching bases. The CDR3 covers 14 residues. V lost 2 bases to trimming and J lost 3 bases, with 8 bases between them. The germline V gene has CDR1 MNHEY and CDR2 SVGEGT. DNA for the CDR3: TGTGCCAGCAGTTACAGAGGGATCTACAATGAGCAGTTCTTC. Amino acids: CASSYRGIYNEQFF.

J is TRBJ1-1 and V is TRBV5-1; D gene unclear. The germline CDR1 and CDR2 sequences are SGHRS and YFSETQ. The CDR3 runs 15 residues. The V gene lost 0 bases and the J gene lost 6 bases, with 15 bases spanning the gap. The CDR3 sequence is CASSLEGAMRAEAFF. The CDR3 coding sequence is TGCGCCAGCAGCTTGGAGGGCGCCATGAGGGCTGAAGCTTTCTTT.

The chain has TRBV28 and TRBJ1-5; 7 bases map to TRBD1. Germline values: CDR1 MDHEN, CDR2 SYDVKM. Germline trimming cut 5 bases from V and 2 bases from J; bases unmatched to any gene: 12. CDR3 length: 17 residues. CDR3 coding DNA: TGTGCCAGCAGTCGAAACGCCGGGACAGTGGGCAATCAGCCCCAGCATTTT. This codes for CASSRNAGTVGNQPQHF.

This chain joins TRBV7-9 and TRBJ2-7, with TRBD2 matching 10 bases. V was clipped by 5 bases and J by 1 base; unmatched bases: 8. The CDR3 sequence is 16 residues long. Germline values: CDR1 SEHNR, CDR2 FQNEAQ (reference sequence). The CDR3 region is CASSGSLAGGSYEQYF. In nucleotides, the CDR3 is TGTGCCAGCAGCGGAAGTTTAGCGGGAGGTTCCTACGAGCAGTACTTC.

J is TRBJ2-7 and V is TRBV6-5; 7 nucleotides align to TRBD2. V was pared by 6 bases and J by 3 bases, with 11 bases of the junction left unmatched. The CDR3 runs to 15 residues. CDR1 is MNHEY and CDR2 is SVGAGI in the germline V gene. This chain's CDR3 is CASSSGEGLYYEQYF. CDR3 in DNA: TGTGCCAGCAGCTCCGGGGAGGGCCTTTACTACGAGCAGTACTTC.

This chain joins TRBV3-1 (or the pseudogene TRBV3-2) and TRBJ2-5; the D gene is possibly TRBD2 (6 bases). This CDR3 spans 14 amino acids. The V end was cut by 4 bases, the J end by 4 bases, with 13 bases between. Germline V CDR1 and CDR2: LGHDT, YNNKEL (reference sequence). CDR3 sequence reads: CASSPRRLVETQYF. The CDR3 DNA sequence: TGTGCCAGCAGCCCCCGCCGACTAGTAGAGACCCAGTACTTC.

The chain carries TRBV5-4 and TRBJ2-7, with D maybe TRBD1 (6 bases). V lost 4 bases, J lost 5 bases, and 19 bases lay in between. CDR1 and CDR2 (germline): SGHNT, YYREEE (reference sequence). This CDR3 spans 15 amino acids. The CDR3 DNA follows: TGTGCCAGCAGCACCTACCTACAGGGTAGCAACGAGCAGTACTTC. Its translation: CASSTYLQGSNEQYF.

V and J are TRBV19 and TRBJ1-1; D may be TRBD1 (5 bases). This CDR3 is 14 amino acids long. V was cut by 3 bases and J by 3 bases, with 11 bases left in between. Germline CDR1 and CDR2: LNHDA and SQIVND (reference sequence). The CDR3 reads CASSIWGGDTEAFF. The CDR3 coding sequence is TGTGCCAGTAGTATTTGGGGGGGGGACACTGAAGCTTTCTTT.

The chain recombines TRBV6-5 with TRBJ1-4; possibly TRBD1 for D (5 bases). The CDR3 consists of 15 residues. Trimming pared 5 bases from V and 10 bases from J, leaving 20 bases between. In germline, CDR1 is MNHEY, CDR2 SVGAGI. CDR3 amino acids: CASSTLGRGVGKLFF. In nucleotides, the CDR3 is TGTGCCAGCAGTACACTCGGGAGGGGCGTCGGAAAACTGTTTTTT.

This clone was counted a few times. The CDR3 loop reads CASIGRRNQPQHF. CDR3 in DNA: TGTGCCAGTATAGGGAGAAGGAATCAGCCCCAGCATTTT. The chain couples TRBV19 to TRBJ1-5, with D hard to call. This CDR3 is built from 13 residues. The germline CDR1 and CDR2 sequences are LNHDA and SQIVND (reference sequence). Trimming took 7 bases from V and 4 from J, leaving 11 bases between them. Complete variable domain (other parts from reference TRBV19 and TRBJ1-5): DGGITQSPKYLFRKEGQNVTLSCEQNLNHDAMYWYRQDPGQGLRLIYYSQIVNDFQKGDIAEGYSVSREKKESFPLTVTSAQKNPTAFYLCASIGRRNQPQHFGDGTRLSIL.

The chain couples TRBV5-4 to TRBJ2-1, with TRBD2 matching 7 bases. In germline, CDR1 is SGHNT, CDR2 YYREEE (reference sequence). The length of the CDR3 is 16 residues. The junction had 7 bases not matched to a gene; V was cut back by 0 bases and J by 4 bases. CDR3 in DNA: TGTGCCAGCAGCTTGGGGGGAGGGTTTGGGTACAATGAGCAGTTCTTC. Its translation is CASSLGGGFGYNEQFF. Based on the CDR3 plus reference TRBV5-4 and TRBJ2-1, the full variable domain is ETGVTQSPTHLIKTRGQQVTLRCSSQSGHNTVSWYQQALGQGPQFIFQYYREEENGRGNFPPRFSGLQFPNYSSELNVNALELDDSALYLCASSLGGGFGYNEQFFGPGTRLTVL.

The J gene is TRBJ1-5, the V gene TRBV6-5; TRBD1 aligns across 10 bases. Trimming at V came to 8 bases and at J to 1 base, leaving 5 bases not matched to a gene. This CDR3 contains 15 residues. The germline CDR1 and CDR2 sequences are MNHEY and SVGAGI. The CDR3 loop is CASGDRGWSNQPQHF. CDR3 in DNA: TGTGCCAGCGGGGACAGGGGTTGGAGCAATCAGCCCCAGCATTTT.

The J gene is TRBJ1-2, the V gene TRBV4-2; D gene uncertain. Germline loops: CDR1 LGHNA, CDR2 YNFKEQ. CDR3 length: 14 amino acids. Trimming stripped 1 base from V and 4 bases from J, with 10 bases between. In DNA, the CDR3 is TGTGCCAGCAGCCAAGTTCTGCGAGGCTATGGCTACACCTTC. Encoded protein: CASSQVLRGYGYTF.